This record looks at one T cell receptor (beta chain) sequence and its context. This sample is drawn from a study of T cells after yellow fever vaccination. Using its own MiXCR run on the 5' RACE reads, TCRdb lists one record per CDR3 protein. The sample includes about 320,000 distinct CDR3 sequences, under 15% of them seen just once. This receptor was obtained from a young man who received the YFV17D yellow fever vaccine. Sample: CD4+ T cells sorted from PBMCs, taken 15 days after the yellow fever booster vaccination.

The CDR3 protein is CASSVGQGMGETQYF. In nucleotides, the CDR3 is TGTGCCAGCAGCGTAGGCCAGGGGATGGGAGAGACCCAGTACTTC. The chain is built from TRBV9 and TRBJ2-5; a weak D match, TRBD1 (6 bases). Germline values: CDR1 SGDLS, CDR2 YYNGEE. The CDR3 spans 15 residues. Deletions cut 0 bases from V and 4 bases from J, with 13 bases between.